This entry features one T cell receptor beta chain sequence. As originally analysed: Estimated nucleated cell counts came from reference gene primer amplification. Method: immunoSEQ multiplex PCR; TCRdb's copy keeps in-frame clones and lacks some. Clonal size and the V and J genes are those of that table, whereas D and trimming came from the DNA. The sample carries hundreds of thousands of clones, just over 85% recorded once. The sample is drawn from a study of blood T cell repertoires in COVID-19. About the research overall: Collection of acute and convalescent COVID-19 samples took place in the United States, Italy and Spain. From T cells, B-cell-depleted T cells, or PBMCs came the material, which was cDNA or gDNA.

The source material was peripheral blood. This clonotype was sampled from a woman aged 25-40 years with active or convalescent COVID-19.

The CDR3 is CASSPPTHTNYGYTF. Written as DNA, the CDR3 is TGTGCCAGCTCACCACCGACACATACTAACTATGGCTACACCTTC. The chain uses TRBV18 and TRBJ1-2; D is unresolved. Germline CDR1 KGHSH, CDR2 LQKENI. The CDR3 loop spans 15 amino acids. V was clipped by 0 bases and J by 0 bases, with 8 bases between them.